Detailed here is one T cell receptor beta chain. Original methodology: From reference gene primer amplification, estimates of nucleated cell counts were derived. The data were produced by immunoSEQ multiplex PCR, yet TCRdb's version contains in-frame clones alone and is incomplete. V and J calls and clone size are as listed in that table; D and trimming were resolved from the DNA. The table lists a few hundred thousand clones, 85% to 90% of them singletons, with approximately 2.5% in the top ten. This record comes from a study of blood T cell repertoires in COVID-19. Study summary: Sample material is recorded as cDNA or gDNA derived from T cells, B-cell-depleted T cells, or PBMCs.

The ends were cut back, 5 bases at V and 0 bases at J, with 11 bases in the middle. Germline CDR1 is LNHDA and CDR2 is SQIVND (reference sequence). The CDR3 contains 15 residues. The receptor was derived from a woman aged 18-30 years who had recovered from COVID-19. The chain recombines TRBV19 with TRBJ1-5; D perhaps matches TRBD1 (6 bases). The sequenced sample was PBMCs or T cells enriched from blood (not recorded which). The chain's CDR3 is CASSLGQNSNQPQHF. In nucleotides, the CDR3 is TGTGCCAGTAGTCTAGGACAGAATAGCAATCAGCCCCAGCATTTT.